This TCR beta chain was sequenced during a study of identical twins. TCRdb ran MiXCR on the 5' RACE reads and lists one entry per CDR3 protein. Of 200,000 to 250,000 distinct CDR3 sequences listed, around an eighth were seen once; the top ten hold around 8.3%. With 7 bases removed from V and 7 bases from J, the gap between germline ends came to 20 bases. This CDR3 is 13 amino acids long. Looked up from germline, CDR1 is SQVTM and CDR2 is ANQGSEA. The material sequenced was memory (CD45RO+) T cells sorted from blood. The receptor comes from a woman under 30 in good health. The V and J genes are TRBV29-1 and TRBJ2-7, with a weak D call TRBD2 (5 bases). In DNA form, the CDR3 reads TGCAGCGCCGAGGGTTTTTCCTCTGCTGAGCAGTACTTC. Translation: CSAEGFSSAEQYF.